This T cell receptor (beta chain) was found in a study of CD8 T cells in Susac syndrome. The authors reverse transcribed roughly 0.5 to 1 ug RNA with random hexamers. Using its own MiXCR run on the immunoSEQ multiplex PCR reads, TCRdb lists one record per CDR3 protein. The sample lists 110,000 or so distinct CDR3 sequences, 95% to 98% occurring once. The V end was cut by 3 bases, the J end by 6 bases, with 11 bases between. Germline loops: CDR1 SEHNR, CDR2 FQNEAQ (reference sequence). The CDR3 is 14 residues long. The sequence derives from a human donor in good health. The gene calls are TRBV7-9 and TRBJ2-2; TRBD2 might be the D (5 bases). Material: CD4+ T cells from PBMCs. The CDR3 DNA reads TGTGCCAGCAGCTTCGGACTTCGGTCCGGGGAGCTGTTTTTT. Translated: CASSFGLRSGELFF.